This T cell receptor (beta chain) appears in the sequencing data of a study of blood T cell repertoires in COVID-19. The germline gives CDR1 SGHAT, CDR2 FQNNGV. V shed 5 bases and J shed 1 base, with 14 bases lying between them. This CDR3 region has 15 residues. Method: immunoSEQ multiplex PCR; TCRdb's copy keeps in-frame clones and lacks some. The table has under 300,000 clones, around nine tenths seen once. This rearrangement joins TRBV11-2 to TRBJ1-2; no clear D. This receptor was obtained from a woman in her forties who had recovered from COVID-19. Input material: peripheral blood. CDR3 DNA sequence: TGTGCCAGCAGCCCGGAGATAACTAATAACTATGGCTACACCTTC. This encodes CASSPEITNNYGYTF.